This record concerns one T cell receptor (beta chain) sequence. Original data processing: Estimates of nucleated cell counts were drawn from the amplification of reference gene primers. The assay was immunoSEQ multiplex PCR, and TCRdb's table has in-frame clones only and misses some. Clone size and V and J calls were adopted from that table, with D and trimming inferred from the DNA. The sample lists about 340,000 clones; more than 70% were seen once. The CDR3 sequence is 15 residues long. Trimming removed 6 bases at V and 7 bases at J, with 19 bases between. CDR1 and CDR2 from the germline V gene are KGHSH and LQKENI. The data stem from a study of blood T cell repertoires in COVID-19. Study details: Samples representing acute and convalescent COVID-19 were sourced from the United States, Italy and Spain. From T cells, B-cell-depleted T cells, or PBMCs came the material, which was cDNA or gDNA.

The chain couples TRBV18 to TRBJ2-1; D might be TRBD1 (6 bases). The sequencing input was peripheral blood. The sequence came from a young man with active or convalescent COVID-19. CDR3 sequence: CASSSRRDTANEQFF. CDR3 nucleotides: TGTGCCAGCTCGAGCCGCCGGGACACGGCTAATGAGCAGTTCTTC. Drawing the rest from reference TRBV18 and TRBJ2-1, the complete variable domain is NAGVMQNPRHLVRRRGQEARLRCSPMKGHSHVYWYRQLPEEGLKFMVYLQKENIIDESGMPKERFSAEFPKEGPSILRIQQVVRGDSAAYFCASSSRRDTANEQFFGPGTRLTVL.